Below are 30 T cell receptor beta chains sequenced from a single sample in a study of T cells in Graves' hyperthyroidism and ophthalmopathy (dated by TCRdb to 2018 to 2020). The library was made by multiplex PCR. The sample was run on an Illumina HiSeq 2000. TCR beta CDR3 regions were amplified from RNA transcripts. The first round of RT-PCR for the TCR CDR3 was performed with the HTBI primer set and the Qiagen OneStep RT-PCR kit. Clones were called with MiXCR by TCRdb after fastp trimmed the public reads at Q25, and only in-frame beta chains were retained. Each record represents a unique CDR3 protein, reported with the most common genes and DNA among its rows. The sample yields roughly 750,000 distinct CDR3 sequences; about 15% were counted once. The ten largest clones take up under 8.5% of the sample. The sample was blood. The receptors shown here come from a young man with Graves' hyperthyroidism.

V usage is TRBV7-9 and J usage is TRBJ2-2, with D maybe TRBD1 (6 bases). The CDR3 sequence is 14 residues long. Germline-derived CDR1 and CDR2 are SEHNR and FQNEAQ (reference sequence). V was shortened by 11 bases and J by 6 bases, with 19 bases between the two germline ends. The CDR3 DNA sequence: TGTGCCCATCCTGGGGGCAGTTCGGCCGGGGAGCTGTTTTTT. This gives the protein CAHPGGSSAGELFF.

This clonotype was found many times. The chain is built from TRBV10-1 and TRBJ2-1; 8 nucleotides agree with TRBD2. V was pared by 2 bases and J by 8 bases, with 5 bases of the junction left unmatched. Germline V lookup: CDR1 WNHNN, CDR2 SYGVQD (reference sequence). This CDR3 is 14 amino acids long. CDR3 residues: CASSEVTGGDEQFF. The CDR3 region has the DNA TGCGCCAGCAGTGAGGTGACGGGAGGGGATGAGCAGTTCTTC.

This sequence joins TRBV4-1 and TRBJ2-4; no definite D call. The CDR3 covers 15 residues. Trimming shortened V by 0 bases and J by 0 bases, and 6 bases separated the two germline ends. The V gene's germline CDR1 is MGHRA and CDR2 YSYEKL. CDR3: CASSQDPLAKNIQYF. CDR3 sequence (DNA): TGCGCCAGCAGCCAAGACCCACTAGCCAAAAACATTCAGTACTTC.

The sample holds many counts of this clonotype. This chain connects TRBV10-1 to TRBJ2-3; no definite D call. CDR1 WNHNN and CDR2 SYGVQD come from the germline V gene (reference sequence). V was clipped by 2 bases and J by 0 bases, with 9 bases between them. The CDR3 extends over 15 amino acids. The CDR3 loop is CASSERKFSTDTQYF. The CDR3 bases are TGCGCCAGCAGTGAGAGGAAATTTAGCACAGATACGCAGTATTTT.

The table lists this clonotype with a few counts. This rearrangement joins TRBV27 to TRBJ2-7; 8 bases are a match to TRBD2. Germline V CDR1 and CDR2: MNHEY, SMNVEV (reference sequence). The CDR3 consists of 16 residues. The J segment lost 0 bases and the V segment lost 3 bases, leaving 7 bases of the junction unmatched. Here the CDR3 reads CASSFRASGYSYEQYF. The CDR3 DNA follows: TGTGCCAGCAGTTTTCGGGCTAGCGGGTACTCCTACGAGCAGTACTTC.

This rearrangement joins TRBV19 to TRBJ2-3, with 7 nucleotides matching TRBD2. There are 17 residues in the CDR3. Germline V gene sequence: CDR1 LNHDA, CDR2 SQIVND (reference sequence). The V gene end was trimmed by 8 bases and the J gene end by 0 bases; junction bases not matched to a gene: 14. CDR3 region: CASSMGGPSRSTDTQYF. The CDR3 DNA is TGTGCCAGTTCCATGGGAGGGCCCTCTAGGAGCACAGATACGCAGTATTTT. Filled out from reference TRBV19 and TRBJ2-3, the complete variable domain reads DGGITQSPKYLFRKEGQNVTLSCEQNLNHDAMYWYRQDPGQGLRLIYYSQIVNDFQKGDIAEGYSVSREKKESFPLTVTSAQKNPTAFYLCASSMGGPSRSTDTQYFGPGTRLTVL.

This clonotype was recorded a few times. The rearrangement uses TRBV6-1 and TRBJ1-5; TRBD1 matches 9 bases. This CDR3 has 15 amino acids. The junction had 9 bases not matched to a gene; V was cut back by 7 bases and J by 5 bases. Germline CDR1 is MNHNS and CDR2 is SASEGT. The CDR3 nucleotides are TGTGCCAGCACTCCACAGGGGGCGCGATATCAGCCCCAGCATTTT. Amino acid sequence: CASTPQGARYQPQHF.

This clonotype was recorded many times. The chain joins TRBV7-2 to TRBJ2-3; TRBD2 might be the D (6 bases). CDR3 size: 18 residues. Between the trimmed V and J ends, which lost 5 bases and 0 bases, there was a span of 21 bases. Germline V CDR1 and CDR2: SGHTA, FQGNSA. This CDR3 reads CASSHAVRGSGSTDTQYF. Written as DNA, the CDR3 is TGTGCCAGCAGCCATGCGGTACGTGGTAGCGGAAGCACAGATACGCAGTATTTT.

This clonotype was counted many times. One end of the junction does not line up with germline, which may come from a read error. CDR3: CASSLTGGYNEQFF. DNA of the CDR3: TGTGCCAGCAGTTTAACGGGAGGCTACAATGAGCAGTTCTTC. The V and J genes are TRBV7-3 and TRBJ2-1; 7 bases are shared with TRBD2. The CDR3 spans 14 residues. CDR1 and CDR2 (germline): SGHTA, FQGTGA.

The chain joins TRBV20-1 to TRBJ2-3; D gene unclear. The germline CDR1 and CDR2 sequences are DFQATT and SNEGSKA (reference sequence). The CDR3 is made up of 13 amino acids. The V and J ends lost 2 bases and 3 bases respectively, with 9 bases between them. CDR3 in DNA: TGCAGTGCTAGACTCGTGGAGACAGATACGCAGTATTTT. This translates into CSARLVETDTQYF.

The gene calls are TRBV4-2 and TRBJ2-1; 10 bases agree with TRBD2. Losses at the gene ends were 1 base for V and 5 bases for J; bases not matched to a gene: 2. CDR1 is LGHNA, CDR2 YNFKEQ, per germline. The CDR3 runs to 15 residues. The CDR3 here is CASSQGLAGDNEQFF. The DNA for the CDR3 is TGTGCCAGCAGCCAAGGCCTAGCGGGAGACAATGAGCAGTTCTTC.

V and J are TRBV6-5 and TRBJ2-2, with 9 bases identical to TRBD2. Germline CDR1 reads MNHEY; CDR2 reads SVGAGI. The CDR3 is 16 residues long. Trimming took 2 bases from V and 3 from J; bases not matched to a gene: 4. This chain's CDR3 is CASSYSRTSDTGELFF. The CDR3 nucleotides read TGTGCCAGCAGTTACAGTAGGACTAGCGACACCGGGGAGCTGTTTTTT.

This clonotype has ten or more counts. The chain carries TRBV28 and TRBJ1-3; the D is unclear. From germline, CDR1 is MDHEN and CDR2 SYDVKM. Trimming took 4 bases from V and 2 from J, leaving 12 bases between them. The CDR3 sequence is 15 residues long. Written as DNA, the CDR3 is TGTGCCAGCAGTTCCGACCGAGGGCCTGGAAACACCATATATTTT. Translation gives CASSSDRGPGNTIYF.

This clonotype was detected a few times. V and J are TRBV19 and TRBJ1-1, with D possibly matching TRBD1 (6 bases). The V end lost 2 bases, the J end lost 1 base, and 11 bases lay between the germline ends. Germline CDR1 and CDR2: LNHDA and SQIVND (reference sequence). This CDR3 is 15 amino acids long. CDR3 in amino acids: CASSILPTGNTEAFF. The CDR3 coding sequence is TGTGCCAGTAGTATACTCCCGACAGGGAACACTGAAGCTTTCTTT.

This clonotype appeared a few times. The V call is TRBV6-5, the J call TRBJ2-3; D not certain. The CDR3 has 15 residues. The V gene lost 2 bases and the J gene lost 2 bases, with 11 bases spanning the gap. CDR1 is MNHEY, CDR2 SVGAGI, per germline. CDR3: CASSYQAENTDTQYF. The CDR3 coding sequence is TGTGCCAGCAGTTACCAGGCAGAAAACACAGATACGCAGTATTTT.

This clonotype showed up many times. This chain links TRBV7-2 with TRBJ2-3; 8 positions match TRBD1. The length of the CDR3 is 13 residues. Per germline, CDR1 SGHTA and CDR2 FQGNSA. V lost 5 bases, J lost 6 bases, and 4 bases stayed unmatched. CDR3 protein: CASSTRTGDTQYF. The CDR3 DNA reads TGTGCCAGCAGCACCCGGACAGGGGATACGCAGTATTTT.

The rearrangement links TRBV9 to TRBJ2-5; no firm D call. This CDR3 is built from 14 residues. V was cut by 4 bases and J by 5 bases, with 15 bases left in between. From germline, CDR1 is SGDLS and CDR2 YYNGEE. Here the CDR3 reads CASSPEVGLETQYF. In DNA, the CDR3 is TGTGCCAGCAGCCCCGAAGTAGGGTTGGAGACCCAGTACTTC.

This clonotype appeared many times. This chain uses TRBV5-1 with TRBJ2-1; D unresolved. With 1 base removed from V and 8 bases from J, the gap between germline ends came to 16 bases. The CDR3 length is 15 residues. Germline-derived CDR1 and CDR2 are SGHRS and YFSETQ. For the CDR3, the DNA is TGCGCCAGCAGCTTGATGGCAGTTTCTGCCCATGAGCAGTTCTTC. Amino acid sequence: CASSLMAVSAHEQFF.

Here the CDR3 reads CATGTGVVSGANVLTF. The CDR3 DNA reads as TGTGCCACCGGGACAGGGGTAGTCTCTGGGGCCAACGTCCTGACTTTC. The J gene is TRBJ2-6, the V gene TRBV5-4, with 10 bases aligning to TRBD1. The length of the CDR3 is 16 residues. V shed 9 bases and J 0 bases; nucleotides not matched to a gene: 6. The germline CDR1 and CDR2 sequences are SGHNT and YYREEE (reference sequence).

V and J are TRBV29-1 and TRBJ2-3; 7 positions match TRBD1. CDR1 is SQVTM and CDR2 is ANQGSEA in the germline V gene. There are 16 residues in the CDR3. J lost 7 bases, V lost 0 bases, and 13 bases had no gene match. CDR3 region: CSVEDPPTGSVNTQYF. The CDR3 bases are TGCAGCGTTGAAGATCCCCCGACAGGGTCAGTGAATACGCAGTATTTT.

This clonotype has only a few counts. One base away lies a much larger clone, so this may be a sequencing read error. This chain connects TRBV12-3 or TRBV12-4 to TRBJ2-1; D may correspond to TRBD1 or TRBD2 (5 bases each). Trimming took off 6 bases at V and 9 bases at J, with 18 bases between the two ends. This CDR3 region has 14 residues. The CDR3 bases are TGTGCCAGCAGCCGCGACGAGGGGTGGCGTGAGCAGTTCTTC. Its translation: CASSRDEGWREQFF.

The CDR3 DNA reads as TGCGCCAGCAGCTTGGGAGTGACAGGGGGCGAAAAACTGTTTTTT. Translating it yields CASSLGVTGGEKLFF. This sequence joins TRBV5-1 and TRBJ1-4; TRBD1 aligns across 10 bases. CDR1 is SGHRS and CDR2 is YFSETQ in the germline V gene. V was clipped by 0 bases and J by 8 bases; unmatched bases: 4. CDR3 length: 15 residues.

This clonotype was detected only a few times. The rearrangement links TRBV4-1 to TRBJ1-2; D is possibly TRBD1 (6 bases). The CDR3 length is 13 residues. CDR1 is MGHRA, CDR2 YSYEKL, per germline. The V and J ends lost 6 bases and 2 bases respectively, with 10 bases between them. Written as DNA, the CDR3 is TGCGCCAGCAGGAGAACAGGGAACTATGGCTACACCTTC. It is translated as CASRRTGNYGYTF.

This clonotype was seen repeatedly, ten times or more. The chain uses TRBV3-1 and TRBJ2-1, with TRBD2 matching over 9 bases. The CDR3 sequence is 14 residues long. Trimming took 6 bases from V and 10 from J; bases not matched to a gene: 10. Looked up from germline, CDR1 is LGHDT and CDR2 is YNNKEL (reference sequence). The CDR3 is CASSPTAGGGEQFF. For the CDR3, the DNA is TGTGCCAGCAGTCCTACAGCGGGAGGAGGGGAGCAGTTCTTC.

This clonotype has just a few counts. V is TRBV11-3 and J is TRBJ2-1, with no clear D. V lost 3 bases and J 5 bases, leaving 17 bases between the germline ends. Per the germline V gene, CDR1 is SGHNT and CDR2 is YENEEA. CDR3 length: 16 residues. CDR3 sequence reads: CASSFKQFGQDNEQFF. The CDR3, as DNA: TGTGCCAGCAGCTTTAAACAGTTCGGCCAAGACAATGAGCAGTTCTTC. The whole variable domain, remainder taken from reference TRBV11-3 and TRBJ2-1, is EAGVVQSPRYKIIEKKQPVAFWCNPISGHNTLYWYLQNLGQGPELLIRYENEEAVDDSQLPKDRFSAERLKGVDSTLKIQPAELGDSAVYLCASSFKQFGQDNEQFFGPGTRLTVL.

The genes are TRBV6-1 and TRBJ1-5; D not resolved. The V and J ends lost 7 bases and 5 bases respectively, with 12 bases between them. Germline CDR1 reads MNHNS; CDR2 reads SASEGT. There are 13 residues in the CDR3. The CDR3 DNA follows: TGTGCCAGCAAGGTGGAGTCTGATCAGCCCCAGCATTTT. Protein sequence: CASKVESDQPQHF.

Only a few counts were recorded for this clonotype. J is TRBJ1-5 and V is TRBV28; no firm D call. Germline CDR1 reads MDHEN; CDR2 reads SYDVKM. V dropped 7 bases and J dropped 1 base, with 17 bases sitting between them. The CDR3 is 16 residues long. CDR3 protein: CASKDKGSGSNQPQHF. DNA of the CDR3: TGTGCCAGCAAGGATAAGGGCAGTGGAAGCAATCAGCCCCAGCATTTT.

This clonotype turned up a few times. V gene TRBV2 combines with J gene TRBJ2-1; perhaps TRBD2 as D (5 bases). Germline CDR1 reads SNHLY; CDR2 reads FYNNEI. The V end lost 3 bases, the J end lost 9 bases, and 9 bases lay between the germline ends. The CDR3 loop spans 12 amino acids. CDR3: CASSELALEQFF. CDR3 bases: TGTGCCAGCAGTGAGCTAGCTCTTGAGCAGTTCTTC.

This clonotype was seen repeatedly, ten times or more. The chain couples TRBV28 to TRBJ2-5, with TRBD2 as a possible D gene (5 bases). The CDR3 is 13 residues long. The germline V gene encodes CDR1 MDHEN and CDR2 SYDVKM. V lost 10 bases and J 2 bases, leaving 14 bases between the germline ends. Here the CDR3 DNA reads TGTGCCACCTACCCACTAGAACAAGAGACCCAGTACTTC. Its translation: CATYPLEQETQYF.

This clonotype appeared a few times. The gene calls are TRBV11-1 and TRBJ2-7; 8 nucleotides match TRBD2. CDR3 size: 14 residues. V was clipped by 5 bases and J by 5 bases; unmatched bases: 8. Germline CDR1 is SGHAT and CDR2 is FQDESV (reference sequence). The CDR3 DNA sequence: TGTGCCAGCAGCCCAAGCGGGAGTGGCGACGAGCAGTACTTC. This gives the protein CASSPSGSGDEQYF.